This section outlines one TCR beta chain sequence together with its context. The antigen is unknown. J lost 8 bases, V lost 2 bases, and 11 bases had no gene match. CDR3 size: 15 residues. Germline V lookup: CDR1 KGHSH, CDR2 LQKENI. The data are from a study of CD8+ T cells in alopecia areata. Turning to the study itself: Treated patients took oral tofacitinib at 5 to 10 mg twice daily. Notes on the study in general: It was lesional scalp, especially alopecia totalis/universalis, that showed higher clonality than normal scalp.

Sequencing used cDNA as its template, made by extracting RNA and reverse transcribing it. Sequenced by immunoSEQ multiplex PCR; TCRdb stores in-frame clones only, minus some. The data contain roughly 120,000 clones, around two fifths of them singletons. The investigators collected lesional scalp punch biopsies and peripheral blood from alopecia areata patients. T lymphocytes (CD4+ and CD8+) were sorted from PBMCs. Sequenced sample: CD4+ T cells sorted from blood. This chain uses TRBV18 with TRBJ1-2; 7 nucleotides align to TRBD1. The TCR comes from a human donor with alopecia areata. The CDR3 nucleotides are TGTGCCAGCTCACCATCTACTTGGGACAGCGCCGGCTACACCTTC. It codes for CASSPSTWDSAGYTF.